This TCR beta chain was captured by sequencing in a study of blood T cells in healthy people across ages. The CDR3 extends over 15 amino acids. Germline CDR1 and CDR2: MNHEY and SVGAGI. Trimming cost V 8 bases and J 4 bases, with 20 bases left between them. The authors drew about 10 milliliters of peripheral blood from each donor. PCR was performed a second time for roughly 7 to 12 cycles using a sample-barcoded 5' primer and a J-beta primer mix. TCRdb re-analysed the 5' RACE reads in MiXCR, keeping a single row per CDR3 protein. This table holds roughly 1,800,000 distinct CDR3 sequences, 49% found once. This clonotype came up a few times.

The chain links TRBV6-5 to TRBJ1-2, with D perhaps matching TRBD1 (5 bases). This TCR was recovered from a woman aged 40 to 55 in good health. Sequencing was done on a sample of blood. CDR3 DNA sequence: TGTGCCAGCCGAAGGGGTCAGTGGGGTAGCTATGGCTACACCTTC. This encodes CASRRGQWGSYGYTF.